Listed here are 27 T cell receptor beta chains from one sample, sequenced in a study of CD8 T cells in ankylosing spondylitis. Whole-study results and caveats: What appeared characteristic of ankylosing spondylitis blood was a TCR beta motif of eight or nine highly homologous variants.

In TCRdb, the 5' RACE reads were re-called with MiXCR into one record per CDR3 protein. The repertoire holds just under 550,000 distinct CDR3 sequences, with roughly 12% as singletons. The antigens of these receptors remain unknown. The sample taken for sequencing was blood, either unsorted or a sorted T cell fraction (not recorded which). The receptors stem from a male donor with ankylosing spondylitis.

This chain joins TRBV7-2 and TRBJ2-7, with D maybe TRBD1 (5 bases). The V gene lost 4 bases and the J gene lost 3 bases, with 13 bases spanning the gap. This CDR3 spans 14 amino acids. Germline CDR1 SGHTA, CDR2 FQGNSA. The CDR3 protein is CASSSGRAVYEQYF. CDR3 sequence (DNA): TGTGCCAGCAGCTCGGGCAGGGCGGTCTACGAGCAGTACTTC.

The J gene is TRBJ2-3, the V gene TRBV28, with 11 bases identical to TRBD2. V was pared by 8 bases and J by 4 bases, with 8 bases of the junction left unmatched. The germline CDR1 and CDR2 sequences are MDHEN and SYDVKM. The CDR3 is 15 residues long. CDR3 residues: CASLQLAGVPDTQYF. CDR3 nucleotides: TGTGCCAGCCTTCAACTAGCGGGAGTCCCAGATACGCAGTATTTT.

In this sample, this clonotype turned up many times. The chain links TRBV12-3 or TRBV12-4 to TRBJ1-5; D gene unclear. The CDR3 totals 12 residues. V was cut by 6 bases and J by 6 bases, with 9 bases left in between. CDR3 loop: CASRPEGQPQHF. DNA of the CDR3: TGTGCCAGCAGACCTGAAGGTCAGCCCCAGCATTTT.

The gene calls are TRBV11-2 and TRBJ1-1; a weak D match, TRBD1 (6 bases). V dropped 1 base and J dropped 7 bases, with 13 bases sitting between them. Germline lookup yields CDR1 SGHAT and CDR2 FQNNGV. The CDR3 length is 14 residues. This chain's CDR3 is CASSLAAGANEAFF. For the CDR3, the DNA is TGTGCCAGCAGCTTAGCCGCGGGGGCTAATGAAGCTTTCTTT.

There are a few counts of this clonotype. V gene TRBV5-1 combines with J gene TRBJ1-3, with D unclear. The germline gives CDR1 SGHRS, CDR2 YFSETQ. This CDR3 has 15 amino acids. V gave up 4 bases and J gave up 1 base, with 12 bases separating them. DNA for the CDR3: TGCGCCAGCAGCCCTGACGTAGGGTCTGGAAACACCATATATTTT. This gives the protein CASSPDVGSGNTIYF.

The chain joins TRBV5-1 to TRBJ2-2, with no clear D. Trimming removed 0 bases from V and 2 bases from J, with 8 bases in between. The CDR3 covers 15 residues. Looked up from germline, CDR1 is SGHRS and CDR2 is YFSETQ. The CDR3 DNA reads as TGCGCCAGCAGCTTGGGGGTCTCCAACACCGGGGAGCTGTTTTTT. Protein sequence: CASSLGVSNTGELFF.

The V and J genes are TRBV27 and TRBJ1-6, with D possibly matching TRBD1 (6 bases). With 6 bases removed from V and 7 bases from J, the gap between germline ends came to 13 bases. The CDR3 loop spans 14 amino acids. Germline CDR1 MNHEY, CDR2 SMNVEV (reference sequence). CDR3 in DNA: TGTGCCAGCAGCCTCAGGGGTGGGAATTCACCCCTCCACTTT. This sequence encodes CASSLRGGNSPLHF.

This clonotype was recorded many times. V usage is TRBV10-3 and J usage is TRBJ2-3, with 10 bases that match TRBD2. CDR3 size: 15 residues. Per the germline V gene, CDR1 is ENHRY and CDR2 is SYGVKD. Losses at the gene ends were 3 bases for V and 0 bases for J; bases not matched to a gene: 0. The CDR3 region has the DNA TGTGCCATCAGTGAAGCGGGAGGGAGCACAGATACGCAGTATTTT. Translation gives CAISEAGGSTDTQYF.

This clonotype was counted a few times. This rearrangement joins TRBV20-1 to TRBJ2-7; D might be TRBD1 or TRBD2, each matching 5 bases. This CDR3 comprises 13 residues. The V end lost 3 bases, the J end lost 7 bases, and 16 bases lay between the germline ends. The germline CDR1 and CDR2 sequences are DFQATT and SNEGSKA (reference sequence). Written as DNA, the CDR3 is TGCAGTGCTAGGGGACCGGGCGTAACGGAGCAGTACGTC. Protein sequence: CSARGPGVTEQYV.

The V call is TRBV20-1, the J call TRBJ1-2; unclear D gene. Trimming took 0 bases from V and 1 from J, leaving 12 bases between them. The germline V gene encodes CDR1 DFQATT and CDR2 SNEGSKA (reference sequence). The CDR3 covers 15 residues. The CDR3 protein is CSARDSGTDNYGYTF. DNA for the CDR3: TGCAGTGCTAGAGATTCGGGAACCGATAACTATGGCTACACCTTC.

The chain links TRBV24-1 to TRBJ2-5, with D possibly called TRBD1 or TRBD2 (5 bases each). V shed 0 bases and J shed 3 bases, with 16 bases lying between them. The germline V gene encodes CDR1 KGHDR and CDR2 SFDVKD. The CDR3 is made up of 17 amino acids. The CDR3: CATSDLRFGGAEETQYF. In nucleotides, the CDR3 is TGTGCCACCAGTGATTTGCGATTTGGGGGTGCCGAAGAGACCCAGTACTTC.

The rearrangement links TRBV5-1 to TRBJ2-5; 13 positions match TRBD2. The V segment lost 4 bases and the J segment 4 bases; nucleotides outside the gene matches: 7. CDR3 length: 16 amino acids. Per the germline V gene, CDR1 is SGHRS and CDR2 is YFSETQ. The CDR3 is CASSGGLAGEGETQYF. CDR3 in DNA: TGCGCCAGCAGCGGCGGACTAGCGGGAGAGGGAGAGACCCAGTACTTC. The full variable domain, rest sourced from reference TRBV5-1 and TRBJ2-5, is KAGVTQTPRYLIKTRGQQVTLSCSPISGHRSVSWYQQTPGQGLQFLFEYFSETQRNKGNFPGRFSGRQFSNSRSEMNVSTLELGDSALYLCASSGGLAGEGETQYFGPGTRLLVL.

This clonotype has at least ten counts. The CDR3: CASSRDRSSAKNIQYF. Written as DNA, the CDR3 is TGCGCCAGCAGCAGAGACAGGAGTTCAGCCAAAAACATTCAGTACTTC. The chain links TRBV5-1 to TRBJ2-4, with D possibly being TRBD1 (6 bases). CDR1 SGHRS and CDR2 YFSETQ come from the germline V gene. The V and J ends lost 4 bases and 0 bases respectively, with 14 bases between them. The CDR3 contains 16 residues.

The chain carries TRBV7-2 and TRBJ2-5; 10 bases map to TRBD1. Trimming cost V 5 bases and J 4 bases; bases outside gene matches: 10. Germline V gene lookup returns CDR1 SGHTA and CDR2 FQGNSA. This CDR3 is 16 amino acids long. The CDR3 sequence is CASSPGTGVGLETQYF. As DNA, the CDR3 is TGTGCCAGCAGCCCTGGGACAGGGGTGGGGCTAGAGACCCAGTACTTC.

This clonotype was counted only a few times. V and J are TRBV5-1 and TRBJ2-1; 7 nucleotides match TRBD2. The germline V gene encodes CDR1 SGHRS and CDR2 YFSETQ. The CDR3 extends over 16 amino acids. V dropped 0 bases and J dropped 0; count of bases not matched to a gene: 3. This chain's CDR3 is CASSLGGDYSYNEQFF. DNA for the CDR3: TGCGCCAGCAGCTTGGGTGGGGACTACTCCTACAATGAGCAGTTCTTC.

This clonotype was observed a few times. The rearrangement uses TRBV20-1 and TRBJ2-3; 9 bases agree with TRBD2. CDR3 length: 14 residues. J lost 3 bases, V lost 3 bases, and 4 bases had no gene match. Germline V lookup: CDR1 DFQATT, CDR2 SNEGSKA (reference sequence). The CDR3 here is CSASDSGSTDTQYF. CDR3 nucleotides: TGCAGTGCTAGCGATAGCGGGAGTACAGATACGCAGTATTTT.

The table lists this clonotype with a few counts. CDR3: CSGVKGRSYEQYF. Here the CDR3 DNA reads TGCAGTGGTGTAAAAGGCAGGTCCTACGAGCAGTACTTC. The rearrangement joins TRBV20-1 to TRBJ2-7; D remains unclear. V lost 7 bases to trimming and J lost 1 base, with 14 bases between them. The CDR3 spans 13 residues. Germline loops: CDR1 DFQATT, CDR2 SNEGSKA (reference sequence).

The chain joins TRBV5-1 to TRBJ2-2; tentatively, D is TRBD1 or TRBD2 (5 bases each). The CDR3 is 15 amino acids. Germline V gene sequence: CDR1 SGHRS, CDR2 YFSETQ. V gave up 0 bases and J gave up 6 bases, with 12 bases separating them. The CDR3 DNA is TGCGCCAGCAGCTTGGCGGTGAGAGGGGCCGGGGAGCTGTTTTTT. It encodes CASSLAVRGAGELFF.

The chain recombines TRBV10-2 with TRBJ2-3; D assignment may be TRBD1 or TRBD2 (5 bases each). This CDR3 spans 14 amino acids. From germline, CDR1 is WSHSY and CDR2 SAAADI. V was pared by 4 bases and J by 3 bases, with 11 bases between. In DNA, the CDR3 is TGCGCCAGCAGTGTCCGGGACGAAACAGATACGCAGTATTTT. It translates to CASSVRDETDTQYF.

The V call is TRBV5-1, the J call TRBJ1-1; D remains unclear. The V gene's germline CDR1 is SGHRS and CDR2 YFSETQ. CDR3 length equals 15 residues. V lost 0 bases and J 2 bases, leaving 11 bases between the germline ends. The CDR3 loop is CASSLDLRANTEAFF. CDR3 sequence (DNA): TGCGCCAGCAGCTTGGACTTAAGGGCAAACACTGAAGCTTTCTTT.

This clonotype was recorded at least ten times. The CDR3 protein is CSARVTSGSINEQYF. The CDR3, as DNA: TGCAGTGCTAGAGTGACTAGCGGGAGTATAAACGAGCAGTACTTC. The chain carries TRBV20-1 and TRBJ2-7; TRBD2 matches at 12 bases. V was clipped by 1 base and J by 5 bases; unmatched bases: 6. CDR1 DFQATT and CDR2 SNEGSKA come from the germline V gene (reference sequence). The CDR3 totals 15 residues.

The gene calls are TRBV12-3 or TRBV12-4 and TRBJ2-7; D remains ambiguous. Trimming left V 7 bases short and J 2 bases short, with 15 bases between. CDR3 length: 14 amino acids. The CDR3 loop is CASKAYGGAYEQYF. The CDR3 nucleotides are TGTGCCAGCAAGGCCTATGGCGGAGCCTACGAGCAGTACTTC.

The chain combines TRBV2 with TRBJ1-1; D is perhaps TRBD1 (6 bases). This CDR3 has 13 amino acids. The germline V and J ends were trimmed by 10 bases and 5 bases, with 17 bases remaining between them. Per germline, CDR1 SNHLY and CDR2 FYNNEI. Here the CDR3 DNA reads TGTGCCACCTCAGTGATGAGGGGGACTGAAGCTTTCTTT. Translation: CATSVMRGTEAFF. Variable domain in full (rest from reference TRBV2 and TRBJ1-1): EPEVTQTPSHQVTQMGQEVILRCVPISNHLYFYWYRQILGQKVEFLVSFYNNEISEKSEIFDDQFSVERPDGSNFTLKIRSTKLEDSAMYFCATSVMRGTEAFFGQGTRLTVV.

This clonotype was counted a few times. The V call is TRBV27, the J call TRBJ1-3, with 7 positions matching TRBD1. V gave up 6 bases and J gave up 6 bases; unmatched junction bases: 11. Germline CDR1 reads MNHEY; CDR2 reads SMNVEV (reference sequence). This CDR3 is built from 15 residues. CDR3 region: CASSPLDRTPNTIYF. The CDR3 nucleotides read TGTGCCAGCAGCCCTCTGGACAGGACCCCAAACACCATATATTTT.

This chain uses TRBV20-1 with TRBJ2-4; D is unresolved. Looked up from germline, CDR1 is DFQATT and CDR2 is SNEGSKA (reference sequence). The length of the CDR3 is 14 residues. V gave up 2 bases and J gave up 0 bases, with 8 bases separating them. CDR3 DNA sequence: TGCAGTGCTAGATCACGGTTAGCCAAAAACATTCAGTACTTC. Encoded protein: CSARSRLAKNIQYF.

This clonotype has just a few counts. V gene TRBV4-1 combines with J gene TRBJ2-1; 7 bases align to TRBD2. This CDR3 has 16 residues. V shed 10 bases, J shed 3 bases, and the junction held 15 bases outside the gene matches. Germline V CDR1 and CDR2: MGHRA, YSYEKL. The CDR3 here is CATQSWAGADYNEQFF. As DNA, the CDR3 is TGCGCCACCCAGTCCTGGGCGGGAGCGGACTACAATGAGCAGTTCTTC.

The V and J genes are TRBV20-1 and TRBJ2-5, with a weak D call TRBD2 (6 bases). Trimming shortened V by 1 base and J by 6 bases, and 21 bases separated the two germline ends. The length of the CDR3 is 16 residues. Germline CDR1 DFQATT, CDR2 SNEGSKA (reference sequence). Here the CDR3 reads CSARAPPAGRIKTQYF. In DNA form, the CDR3 reads TGCAGTGCTAGAGCCCCGCCCGCAGGGAGGATAAAGACCCAGTACTTC.